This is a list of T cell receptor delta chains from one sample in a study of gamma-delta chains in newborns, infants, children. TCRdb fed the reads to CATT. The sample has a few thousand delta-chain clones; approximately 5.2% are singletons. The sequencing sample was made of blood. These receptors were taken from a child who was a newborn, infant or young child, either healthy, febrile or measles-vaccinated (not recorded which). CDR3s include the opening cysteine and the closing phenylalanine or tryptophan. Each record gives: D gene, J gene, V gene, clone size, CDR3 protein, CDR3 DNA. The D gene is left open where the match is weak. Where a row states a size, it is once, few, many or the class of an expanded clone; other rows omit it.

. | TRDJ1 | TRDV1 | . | CALGSPRWIFISLYTDKLIF | TGTGCTCTTGGGTCTCCACGGTGGATCTTTATATCCTTGTACACCGATAAACTCATCTTT
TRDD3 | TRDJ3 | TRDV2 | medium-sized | CACDATGGRSSWDTRQMFF | TGTGCCTGTGACGCGACTGGGGGTCGGAGCTCCTGGGACACCCGACAGATGTTTTTC
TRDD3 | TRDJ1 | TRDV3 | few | CASPQEPSVLGVKYTDKLIF | TGTGCCTCTCCCCAAGAACCCTCAGTACTGGGGGTTAAGTACACCGATAAACTCATCTTT
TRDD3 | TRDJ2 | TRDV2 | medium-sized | CACDTVTGGPALTAQLFF | TGTGCCTGTGACACCGTTACTGGGGGACCCGCTTTGACAGCACAACTCTTCTTT
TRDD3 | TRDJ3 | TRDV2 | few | CACDTASGGPSSWDTRQMFF | TGTGCCTGTGACACCGCCTCTGGGGGCCCCAGCTCCTGGGACACCCGACAGATGTTTTTC
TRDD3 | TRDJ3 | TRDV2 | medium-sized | CACDTLGDSSWDTRQMFF | TGTGCCTGTGACACATTGGGGGACTCTTCCTGGGACACCCGACAGATGTTTTTC
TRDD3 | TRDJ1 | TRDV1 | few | CALCAPGGYKLIF | TGTGCTCTATGTGCGCCTGGGGGATATAAACTCATCTTT
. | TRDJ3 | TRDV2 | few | CACDTIGGSSSWDTRQMFF | TGTGCCTGTGACACTATCGGGGGGTCAAGCTCCTGGGACACCCGACAGATGTTTTTC
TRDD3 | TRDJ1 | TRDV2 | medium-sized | CACDTLGENTDKLIF | TGTGCCTGTGACACTCTGGGGGAGAACACCGATAAACTCATCTTT
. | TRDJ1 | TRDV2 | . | CACDTVVAGRRVGYTDKLIF | TGTGCCTGTGACACCGTGGTTGCGGGAAGAAGGGTTGGTTACACCGATAAACTCATCTTT
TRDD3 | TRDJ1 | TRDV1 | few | CALGELEGKGSFTGGYARGTDKLIF | TGTGCTCTTGGGGAACTGGAAGGCAAGGGGTCCTTTACTGGGGGATACGCTCGTGGCACCGATAAACTCATCTTT
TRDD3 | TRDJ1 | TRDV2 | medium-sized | CACDTLGIEDDKLIF | TGTGCCTGTGACACGCTGGGGATAGAGGACGATAAACTCATCTTT
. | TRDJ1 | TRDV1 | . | CALGESPGETPYTDKLIF | TGTGCTCTTGGGGAATCTCCCGGGGAGACTCCGTACACCGATAAACTCATCTTT
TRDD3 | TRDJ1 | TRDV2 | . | CACDTVGSWGIHTDKLIF | TGTGCCTGTGACACCGTGGGTAGCTGGGGGATACACACCGATAAACTCATCTTT
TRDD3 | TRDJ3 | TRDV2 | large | CACDTVLGDSWDTRQMFF | TGTGCCTGTGACACCGTACTGGGGGACTCCTGGGACACCCGACAGATGTTTTTC
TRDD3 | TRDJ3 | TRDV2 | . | CACDGPGGYRAWDTRQMFF | TGTGCCTGTGACGGGCCTGGGGGATACAGGGCCTGGGACACCCGACAGATGTTTTTT
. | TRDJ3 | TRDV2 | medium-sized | CACDAPWESWDTRQMFF | TGTGCCTGTGACGCACCGTGGGAGTCCTGGGACACCCGACAGATGTTTTTC
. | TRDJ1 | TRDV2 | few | CACDTLTNTDKLIF | TGCGCCTGTGACACTCTCACAAACACCGATAAACTCATCTTT
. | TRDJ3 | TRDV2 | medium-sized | CACDTISRLPATWDTRQMFF | TGTGCCTGTGACACGATCTCTCGCCTCCCGGCGACCTGGGACACCCGACAGATGTTTTTC
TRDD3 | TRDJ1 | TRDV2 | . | CACDTIPGTGGSHTDKLIF | TGTGCCTGTGACACCATTCCCGGTACTGGGGGATCCCACACCGATAAACTCATCTTT
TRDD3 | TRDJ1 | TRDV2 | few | CACDTVEVGDATYTDKLIF | TGTGCCTGTGACACCGTGGAGGTGGGGGATGCGACATACACCGATAAACTCATCTTT
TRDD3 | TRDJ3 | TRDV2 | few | CACDTFTGGYPLSSWDTRQMFF | TGTGCCTGTGACACTTTTACTGGGGGATATCCCCTTAGCTCCTGGGACACCCGACAGATGTTTTTC
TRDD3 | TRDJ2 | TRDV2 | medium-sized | CACDSVAGGYGHDGAQLFF | TGTGCCTGTGACAGCGTTGCTGGGGGATACGGCCATGACGGGGCACAACTCTTCTTT
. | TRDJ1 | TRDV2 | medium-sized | CACDTLPTGGFYTDKLIF | TGTGCCTGTGACACCCTTCCTACTGGGGGCTTTTACACCGATAAACTCATCTTT
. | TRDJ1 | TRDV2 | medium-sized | CACDRLGMADKLIF | TGTGCCTGTGACCGGCTGGGGATGGCCGATAAACTCATCTTT
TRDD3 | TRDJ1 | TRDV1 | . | CALARYSTLGDTHTDKLIF | TGTGCTCTTGCCCGATATTCTACCCTGGGGGATACCCACACCGATAAACTCATCTTT
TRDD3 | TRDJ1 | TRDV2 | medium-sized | CACDTVGIRADKLIF | TGTGCCTGTGACACCGTTGGGATACGCGCCGATAAACTCATCTTT
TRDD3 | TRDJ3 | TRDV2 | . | CACDTAGGYGSSWDTRQMFF | TGTGCCTGTGACACCGCCGGGGGATACGGGAGCTCCTGGGACACCCGACAGATGTTCTTC
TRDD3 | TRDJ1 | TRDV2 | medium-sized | CACDILGDSPLNKLIF | TGTGCCTGTGACATACTGGGGGATTCGCCTCTTAATAAACTCATCTTT